Listed here are 15 T cell receptor beta chains from one sample, sequenced in a study of blood T cell repertoires in COVID-19. Only in-frame clones appear in the TCRdb table, and some are missing; sequencing was by immunoSEQ multiplex PCR. The table has approximately 150,000 clones, roughly 81% seen once. Sequenced input: peripheral blood. Receptor source: a woman aged 45-59 years with COVID-19, enrolled during active disease.

This clone was counted only a few times. This rearrangement joins TRBV7-9 to TRBJ2-2; TRBD1 might be the D (5 bases). The CDR3 is 16 amino acids. Germline V lookup: CDR1 SEHNR, CDR2 FQNEAQ (reference sequence). Trimming pared 5 bases from V and 4 bases from J, leaving 17 bases between. In DNA, the CDR3 is TGTGCCAGCAGCATAAACCAGGGTTTGGGCACCGGGGAGCTGTTTTTT. Its protein is CASSINQGLGTGELFF.

The chain joins TRBV19 to TRBJ2-5, with 8 bases that match TRBD2. With V trimmed by 4 bases and J by 3 bases, 10 bases remained unmatched. The germline V gene encodes CDR1 LNHDA and CDR2 SQIVND (reference sequence). The CDR3 spans 16 residues. CDR3 in amino acids: CASSTGGAGRKETQYF. In nucleotides, the CDR3 is TGTGCCAGTAGTACCGGGGGGGCCGGCCGTAAAGAGACCCAGTACTTC. Combining the CDR3 with reference TRBV19 and TRBJ2-5 gives the whole variable domain DGGITQSPKYLFRKEGQNVTLSCEQNLNHDAMYWYRQDPGQGLRLIYYSQIVNDFQKGDIAEGYSVSREKKESFPLTVTSAQKNPTAFYLCASSTGGAGRKETQYFGPGTRLLVL.

The rearrangement links TRBV29-1 to TRBJ2-1; D is perhaps TRBD1 (7 bases). V lost 8 bases and J lost 3, with 20 bases in between. Germline-derived CDR1 and CDR2 are SQVTM and ANQGSEA. The CDR3 is 15 residues long. This chain's CDR3 is CSSTRQGEDYNEQFF. In DNA, the CDR3 is TGCAGCTCTACCCGCCAGGGGGAGGACTACAATGAGCAGTTCTTC.

The chain joins TRBV5-6 to TRBJ1-2; D not certain. The CDR3 has 15 amino acids. The V end was cut by 2 bases, the J end by 2 bases, with 13 bases between. The germline V gene encodes CDR1 SGHDT and CDR2 YYEEEE. CDR3 nucleotides: TGTGCCAGCAGCTTCCTCGAGCGGCTCAACTATGGCTACACCTTC. The encoded protein is CASSFLERLNYGYTF.

The CDR3 DNA reads as TGTGCCAGCAGCCAAAGTGAACTCTATGGCTACACCTTC. This encodes CASSQSELYGYTF. The rearrangement joins TRBV14 to TRBJ1-2; D is undetermined. Looked up from germline, CDR1 is SGHDN and CDR2 is FVKESK. This CDR3 region has 13 residues. Trimming removed 2 bases from V and 4 bases from J, with 8 bases in between.

The J gene is TRBJ2-5, the V gene TRBV14; D is possibly TRBD2 (6 bases). In germline, CDR1 is SGHDN, CDR2 FVKESK. Trimming took 0 bases from V and 4 from J, leaving 6 bases between them. The CDR3 is made up of 13 amino acids. The CDR3 loop is CASSQDGGETQYF. Here the CDR3 DNA reads TGTGCCAGCAGCCAAGACGGGGGAGAGACCCAGTACTTC.

The chain combines TRBV6-2 or TRBV6-3 with TRBJ2-7, with a tentative D call TRBD2 (6 bases). CDR3 length: 15 residues. The V gene lost 2 bases and the J gene lost 0 bases, with 11 bases spanning the gap. Germline values: CDR1 MNHEY, CDR2 SVGEGT. CDR3 sequence (DNA): TGTGCCAGCAGTTACCTCGGCGGGGACTCCTACGAGCAGTACTTC. It translates to CASSYLGGDSYEQYF.

Only a few counts were recorded for this clone. The rearrangement links TRBV10-3 to TRBJ1-1, with 8 bases fitting TRBD1. Germline-derived CDR1 and CDR2 are ENHRY and SYGVKD. The junction had 5 bases not matched to a gene; V was cut back by 10 bases and J by 1 base. The CDR3 spans 13 residues. The CDR3 DNA is TGTGCCACCCGTGGGACAGGGAACACTGAAGCTTTCTTT. Encoded protein: CATRGTGNTEAFF.

This clone was found once. The genes are TRBV7-7 and TRBJ2-7; TRBD1 is a possible D gene (5 bases). Germline lookup yields CDR1 SSHAT and CDR2 FNYEAQ (reference sequence). The CDR3 runs to 16 residues. V lost 5 bases to trimming and J lost 1 base, with 18 bases between them. CDR3 DNA sequence: TGTGCCAGCAGCCCCTCGGCAGGGAAAGGGTCCTACGAGCAGTACTTC. The encoded protein is CASSPSAGKGSYEQYF.

This clone was picked up a small number of times. The J gene is TRBJ2-7, the V gene TRBV27; TRBD2 matches at 8 bases. CDR3 length: 14 residues. V gave up 4 bases and J gave up 1 base; unmatched junction bases: 3. CDR1 and CDR2 (germline): MNHEY, SMNVEV (reference sequence). CDR3: CASSSGTSSYEQYF. CDR3 sequence (DNA): TGTGCCAGCAGTTCCGGGACTAGTTCCTACGAGCAGTACTTC.

J is TRBJ2-1 and V is TRBV5-5; TRBD2 aligns across 14 bases. Trimming cost V 4 bases and J 14 bases; bases outside gene matches: 8. Germline loops: CDR1 SGHKS, CDR2 YYEKEE (reference sequence). There are 14 residues in the CDR3. In DNA form, the CDR3 reads TGTGCCAGCAGCATAGGACTAGCGGGGGGAAGTGAGTTCTTC. As protein: CASSIGLAGGSEFF.

The J gene is TRBJ2-7, the V gene TRBV19, with TRBD1 identical over 11 bases. V was clipped by 7 bases and J by 5 bases; unmatched bases: 10. Germline V gene lookup returns CDR1 LNHDA and CDR2 SQIVND (reference sequence). The CDR3 has 15 amino acids. The CDR3 here is CASNPGRTGGNEQYF. The CDR3 nucleotides are TGTGCCAGTAACCCCGGCAGGACAGGGGGCAACGAGCAGTACTTC.

This clone has only one observation. The CDR3, as DNA: TGTGCCAGCAGGAGGGAGACAGGATCCTACAATGAGCAGTTCTTC. The encoded protein is CASRRETGSYNEQFF. V is TRBV6-5 and J is TRBJ2-1; D possibly corresponds to TRBD1 (6 bases). This CDR3 spans 15 amino acids. In germline, CDR1 is MNHEY, CDR2 SVGAGI. Trimming removed 6 bases from V and 1 base from J, with 13 bases in between.

The V gene is TRBV19, the J gene TRBJ2-3; 8 nucleotides agree with TRBD1. This CDR3 contains 14 residues. The V gene end was trimmed by 4 bases and the J gene end by 5 bases; junction bases not matched to a gene: 5. The germline V gene encodes CDR1 LNHDA and CDR2 SQIVND (reference sequence). In DNA, the CDR3 is TGTGCCAGTAGTACCGGACAGGGCCTAGATACGCAGTATTTT. This gives the protein CASSTGQGLDTQYF.

This chain connects TRBV2 to TRBJ2-6; D might be TRBD1 (6 bases). This CDR3 is built from 16 residues. Trimming removed 4 bases from V and 0 bases from J, with 10 bases in between. The V gene's germline CDR1 is SNHLY and CDR2 FYNNEI. This CDR3 is CASSGTASSGANVLTF. CDR3 nucleotide sequence: TGTGCCAGCAGTGGGACAGCGAGCTCTGGGGCCAACGTCCTGACTTTC.